Sequencing of this TCR beta chain was carried out in a study of T cell clonotyping in hematopoietic cell transplantation (TCRdb year 2021). Background on the whole study: Recipient samples taken before transplant were obtained following cytoreduction. A total of some 130 blood samples were gathered in the study from around 40 consecutive transplant recipients along with their related donors. Recruitment of patients was conducted between September 2015 and January 2017, and follow-up was continued until late 2020 or death.

The immunoSEQ assay, a bias-controlled multiplex PCR with V- and J-specific primers, was used to amplify TCR beta CDR3 regions from genomic DNA. A second PCR step added a proprietary barcode and Illumina adapter sequences to the CDR3 amplicons. CDR3 libraries were sequenced on an Illumina MiSeq instrument. Turning to the authors' computational methods: Export and quality control were performed with immunoSEQ Analyzer 3.0, and downstream analyses were performed with R Bioconductor and Immunarch. Only productive rearrangements within the normalized downsampled data set were used in the calculation of repertoire metrics. In the normalized cohort, a clonotype counted as pathologically expanded if the clonotype was larger than 5 templates. Repertoire diversity was measured with the Inverse Simpson Index. To capture all clonotypes, CMV-specificity analyses were performed on the non-normalized data set. Sourced from immuneACCESS, this table was stored by TCRdb with only in-frame sequences that have V and J called. A share of the clones is absent; for the studies checked, an unresolved V gene accounts for under half, and the remainder has no known explanation. That table gives V, J and clone size, and the DNA gave D and trimming. The sample yields approximately 5,000 clones; about 32% were counted once. The top ten clones comprise 17% of the sample.

This clone was found a few times. The clone's antigen remains unknown. No much larger clonotype is one base removed from it; base qualities were not supplied. The sample's time point, from its label and the paper: recipient sample about 28 days before transplant, after cytoreduction. Blood from recipients was drawn roughly 28 days before transplant, then again at days 30, 100 and 180 after transplant. Using Nuclei Lysis Solution, genomic DNA was extracted from unfractionated peripheral blood mononuclear cells that were either fresh or cryopreserved. Results and caveats for the whole study, not just this receptor: Recipient TCR diversity fell after transplant, with pathologically expanded clonotypes rising progressively from day 30 to day 180. Broader posttransplant TCR repertoire diversity was predicted by donor and pretransplant recipient Inverse Simpson Index values. Overlap with donor repertoires was found for only a small fraction of recipient repertoires, with over 95% found to appear de novo at the given depth. Sample size was limited, and cells were not sorted, so CD4 and CD8 repertoire contributions could not be separated.

Including cysteine and phenylalanine, the CDR3 has 13 amino acids. Of all the DNA, just the CDR3 is kept, 39 bases in frame from base 1. Deletion took 2 bases off V and 14 bases off J, with a span of 13 bases between the germline ends. Via the germline V gene, CDR1 is MGHDK and CDR2 SYGVNS. This receptor was obtained from a man over 45 with myelofibrosis. Some clones in this sample may be carry-over from other donors' samples. The sequence joins TRBV25-1 to TRBJ1-6; the D region possibly corresponds to TRBD1 (5 bases align). The specimen comprised peripheral blood mononuclear cells, sampled before stem cell transplant. The bases read TGTGCCAGCAGTGAAACGAGGGACTCCACCCTCCACTTT. Its amino acids are CASSETRDSTLHF.